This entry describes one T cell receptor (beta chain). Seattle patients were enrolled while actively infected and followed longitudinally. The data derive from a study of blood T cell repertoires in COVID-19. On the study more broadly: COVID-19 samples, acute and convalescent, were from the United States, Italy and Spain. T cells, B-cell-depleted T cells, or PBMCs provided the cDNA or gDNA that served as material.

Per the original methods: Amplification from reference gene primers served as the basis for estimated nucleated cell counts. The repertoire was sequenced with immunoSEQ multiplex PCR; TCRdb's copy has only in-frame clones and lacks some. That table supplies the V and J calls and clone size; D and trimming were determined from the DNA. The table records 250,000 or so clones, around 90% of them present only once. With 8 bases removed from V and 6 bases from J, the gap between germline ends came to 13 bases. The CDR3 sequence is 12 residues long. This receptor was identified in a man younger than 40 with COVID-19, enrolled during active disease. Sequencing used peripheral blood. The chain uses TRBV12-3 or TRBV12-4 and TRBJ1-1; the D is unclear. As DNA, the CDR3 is TGTGCCAGCGCGGGTCTCGGGGCTGAAGCTTTCTTT. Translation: CASAGLGAEAFF.